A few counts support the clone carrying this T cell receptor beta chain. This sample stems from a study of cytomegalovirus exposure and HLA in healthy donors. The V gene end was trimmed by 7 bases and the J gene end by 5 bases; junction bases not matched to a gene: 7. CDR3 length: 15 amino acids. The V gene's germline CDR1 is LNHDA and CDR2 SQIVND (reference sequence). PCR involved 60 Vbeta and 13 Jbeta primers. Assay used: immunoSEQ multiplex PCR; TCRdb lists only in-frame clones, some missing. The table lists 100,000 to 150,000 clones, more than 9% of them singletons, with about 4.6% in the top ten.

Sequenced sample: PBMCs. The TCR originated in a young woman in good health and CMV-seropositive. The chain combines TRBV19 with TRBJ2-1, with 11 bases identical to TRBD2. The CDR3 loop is CASIGGLAEDNEQFF. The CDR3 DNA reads TGTGCCAGTATAGGGGGACTAGCGGAGGACAATGAGCAGTTCTTC.